The 10 T cell receptor beta chains below all came from one sample that was sequenced in a study of T cells in Graves' hyperthyroidism and ophthalmopathy. The CDR3 regions of TCR beta were amplified from RNA transcripts. The primer set for the first-round RT-PCR of the TCR CDR3 was HTBI. One entry per CDR3 protein results from TCRdb running MiXCR on the multiplex PCR reads. The sample records approximately 640,000 distinct CDR3 sequences, 15% to 20% being singletons. The specimen was blood. These receptors originate from a man aged 45-65 years with Graves' hyperthyroidism.

This clonotype was counted a few times. The V and J genes are TRBV24-1 and TRBJ2-1; TRBD1 matches 12 bases. Germline V gives CDR1 KGHDR, CDR2 SFDVKD. The CDR3 is 15 amino acids. V shed 4 bases and J 9 bases; nucleotides not matched to a gene: 6. DNA for the CDR3: TGTGCCACCAGTGACCCGGGACAGGGGGCTGTTGAGCAGTTCTTC. Protein sequence: CATSDPGQGAVEQFF.

This clonotype was observed many times. The CDR3 sequence: CSAPGQGYNEQFF. In DNA form, the CDR3 reads TGCAGCGCTCCGGGACAGGGCTACAATGAGCAGTTCTTC. The chain links TRBV20-1 to TRBJ2-1, with 9 bases lining up with TRBD1. CDR1 is DFQATT and CDR2 is SNEGSKA in the germline V gene (reference sequence). This CDR3 contains 13 residues.

There are many counts of this clonotype. V gene TRBV28 combines with J gene TRBJ2-7; D is perhaps TRBD2 (5 bases). Deletions cut 6 bases from V and 3 bases from J, with 12 bases between. Germline CDR1 and CDR2: MDHEN and SYDVKM. The length of the CDR3 is 13 residues. In DNA form, the CDR3 reads TGTGCCAGCAGGGCGACTATCTTCTACGAGCAGTACTTC. It encodes CASRATIFYEQYF.

This clonotype was found once. One end of the junction fails to match germline, which may point to a read error. The chain links TRBV5-5 to TRBJ1-3; D remains unclear. The CDR3 runs 17 residues. Germline CDR1 and CDR2: SGHKS and YYEKEE (reference sequence). The CDR3 nucleotides read TGCGCCAGCAGCCAAGATTTTATGGTAACCTCTGGAAACACCATATATTTT. This gives the protein CASSQDFMVTSGNTIYF.

The chain joins TRBV6-1 to TRBJ1-2; D remains unclear. CDR1 and CDR2 from the germline V gene are MNHNS and SASEGT. The length of the CDR3 is 13 residues. The V end lost 7 bases, the J end lost 4 bases, and 13 bases lay between the germline ends. In DNA, the CDR3 is TGTGCCAGCACCCCCTCGGCAGTCTATGGCTACACCTTC. Residues: CASTPSAVYGYTF.

This clonotype was recorded at least ten times. This chain links TRBV28 with TRBJ1-1; 8 bases fit TRBD1. The CDR3 extends over 14 amino acids. V dropped 4 bases and J dropped 3; count of bases not matched to a gene: 4. Germline V gives CDR1 MDHEN, CDR2 SYDVKM. The CDR3 DNA reads as TGTGCCAGCAGTTGGGGACAGGTCTACACTGAAGCTTTCTTT. This gives the protein CASSWGQVYTEAFF.

This clonotype was counted a few times. The rearrangement joins TRBV30 to TRBJ2-1; 9 nucleotides match TRBD2. The trim removed 3 bases at V and 0 bases at J, leaving 9 bases unmatched. CDR3 length: 17 residues. CDR1 and CDR2 (germline): GTSNPN, SVGIG (reference sequence). The CDR3 region is CAWSGGLAGYSYNEQFF. In DNA, the CDR3 is TGTGCCTGGAGCGGTGGTCTAGCGGGGTACTCCTACAATGAGCAGTTCTTC. The entire variable domain, with the rest obtained from reference TRBV30 and TRBJ2-1, is as follows: SQTIHQWPATLVQPVGSPLSLECTVEGTSNPNLYWYRQAAGRGLQLLFYSVGIGQISSEVPQNLSASRPQDRQFILSSKKLLLSDSGFYLCAWSGGLAGYSYNEQFFGPGTRLTVL.

This clonotype was observed at least ten times. This sequence joins TRBV6-1 and TRBJ2-7; possible D gene TRBD2, 6 bases. V lost 7 bases and J 3 bases, leaving 19 bases between the germline ends. The CDR3 consists of 15 residues. Germline CDR1 and CDR2: MNHNS and SASEGT. The CDR3 sequence is CASTAETSTGYEQYF. The CDR3, as DNA: TGTGCCAGCACCGCAGAGACTAGTACGGGCTACGAGCAGTACTTC.

This clonotype came up many times. This sequence joins TRBV20-1 and TRBJ2-7, with 8 bases lining up with TRBD2. The CDR3 is made up of 14 amino acids. Germline V gives CDR1 DFQATT, CDR2 SNEGSKA (reference sequence). V was pared by 2 bases and J by 0 bases, with 3 bases of the junction left unmatched. The CDR3 is CSARSLAGSYEQYF. The CDR3 DNA reads as TGCAGTGCTAGATCGCTAGCGGGCTCCTACGAGCAGTACTTC.

This chain joins TRBV20-1 and TRBJ2-7; D tentatively reads TRBD1 or TRBD2 (6 bases each). The CDR3 extends over 15 amino acids. The V end was cut by 1 base, the J end by 1 base, with 14 bases between. Germline V gene data show CDR1 as DFQATT and CDR2 as SNEGSKA (reference sequence). The CDR3 here is CSARGQEGKSYEQYF. The DNA for the CDR3 is TGCAGTGCTAGAGGACAGGAGGGGAAATCCTACGAGCAGTACTTC.